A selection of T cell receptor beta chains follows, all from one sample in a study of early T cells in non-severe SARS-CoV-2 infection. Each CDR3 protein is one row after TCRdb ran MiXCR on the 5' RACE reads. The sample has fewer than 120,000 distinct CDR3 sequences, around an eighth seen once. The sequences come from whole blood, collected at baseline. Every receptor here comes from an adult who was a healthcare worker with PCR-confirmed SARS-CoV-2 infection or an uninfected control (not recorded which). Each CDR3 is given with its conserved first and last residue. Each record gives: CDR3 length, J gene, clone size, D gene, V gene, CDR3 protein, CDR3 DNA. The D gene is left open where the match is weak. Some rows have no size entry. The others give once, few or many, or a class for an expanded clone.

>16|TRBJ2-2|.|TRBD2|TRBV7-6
CASSSRTSGGPRELFF
TGTGCCAGCAGCTCGCGGACTAGCGGGGGGCCGCGGGAGCTGTTTTTT
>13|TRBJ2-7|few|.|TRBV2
CASSERYLYEQYF
TGTGCCAGCAGTGAAAGATACTTATACGAGCAGTACTTC
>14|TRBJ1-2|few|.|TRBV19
CASSLRQASDGYTF
TGTGCCAGTAGTTTACGACAGGCGTCTGATGGCTACACCTTC
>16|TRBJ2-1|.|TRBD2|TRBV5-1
CASSLDPSGGAGEQFF
TGCGCCAGCAGCTTGGACCCTAGCGGGGGGGCAGGTGAGCAGTTCTTC
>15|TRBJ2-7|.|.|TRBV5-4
CASSSRGGGPYEQYF
TGTGCCAGCAGCTCCCGAGGTGGGGGCCCCTACGAGCAGTACTTC
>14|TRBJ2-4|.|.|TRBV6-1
CASRTDPIKNIQYF
TGTGCCAGCAGGACGGACCCGATCAAAAACATTCAGTACTTC
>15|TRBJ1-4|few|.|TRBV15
CATSSTGAYPEKLFF
TGTGCCACCAGCAGCACCGGGGCCTACCCTGAAAAACTGTTTTTT
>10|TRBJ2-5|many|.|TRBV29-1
CSVEDETQYF
TGCAGCGTTGAAGACGAGACCCAGTACTTC
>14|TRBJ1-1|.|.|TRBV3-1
CASSQERLNTEAFF
TGTGCCAGCAGCCAAGAAAGGCTGAACACTGAAGCTTTCTTT
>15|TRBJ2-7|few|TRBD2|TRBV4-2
CASSQLAGVSYEQYF
TGTGCCAGCAGCCAACTCGCGGGGGTTTCCTACGAGCAGTACTTC
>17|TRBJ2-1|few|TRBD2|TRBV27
CASSLWMGSGGGNEQFF
TGTGCCAGCAGTTTATGGATGGGTAGCGGGGGGGGCAATGAGCAGTTCTTC
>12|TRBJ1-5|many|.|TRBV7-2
CASSSQRQPQHF
TGTGCCAGCAGCTCCCAGCGGCAGCCCCAGCATTTT
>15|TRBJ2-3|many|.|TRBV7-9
CASSNRNYGTDTQYF
TGTGCCAGCAGCAATCGAAACTACGGGACAGATACGCAGTATTTT
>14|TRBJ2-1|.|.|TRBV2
CASMGALSGNEQFF
TGTGCCAGCATGGGGGCTCTATCTGGCAATGAGCAGTTCTTC
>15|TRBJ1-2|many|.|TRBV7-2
CASRPQGVLNYGYTF
TGTGCCAGCAGACCCCAGGGAGTCTTAAACTATGGCTACACCTTC
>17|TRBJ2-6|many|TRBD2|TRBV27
CASSLLAGSSGANVLTF
TGTGCCAGCAGTTTATTAGCGGGTAGCTCTGGGGCCAACGTCCTGACTTTC
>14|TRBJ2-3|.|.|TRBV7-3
CASSLTLTTDTQYF
TGTGCCAGCAGCTTAACCCTCACCACAGATACGCAGTATTTT
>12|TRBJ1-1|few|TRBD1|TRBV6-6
CASSYSEGATFF
TGTGCCAGCAGTTACTCTGAGGGGGCGACTTTCTTT
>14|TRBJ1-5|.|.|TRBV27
CASSEGFSNQPQHF
TGTGCCAGCAGTGAAGGGTTTAGCAATCAGCCCCAGCATTTT
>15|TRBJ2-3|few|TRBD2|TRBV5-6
CASSLGREFTDTQYF
TGTGCCAGCAGCTTGGGGCGGGAGTTCACAGATACGCAGTATTTT
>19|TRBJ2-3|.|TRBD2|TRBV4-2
CASSQEGLAGVTSTDTQYF
TGTGCCAGCAGCCAAGAGGGACTAGCGGGTGTTACTAGCACAGATACGCAGTATTTT
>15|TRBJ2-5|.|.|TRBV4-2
CASSQVQGSQETQYF
TGTGCCAGCAGCCAAGTTCAGGGGAGCCAAGAGACCCAGTACTTC
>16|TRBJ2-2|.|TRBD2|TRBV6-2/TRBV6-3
CASSYGGRAMAGELFF
TGTGCCAGCAGTTACGGCGGGAGGGCCATGGCCGGGGAGCTGTTTTTT
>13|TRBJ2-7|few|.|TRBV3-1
CASSHYPLGEQYF
TGTGCCAGCAGCCATTATCCTCTGGGGGAGCAGTACTTC
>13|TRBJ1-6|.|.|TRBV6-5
CASAGQGDSPLHF
TGTGCCAGCGCAGGGCAGGGAGATTCACCCCTCCACTTT
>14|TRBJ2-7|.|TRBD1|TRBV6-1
CASRSGTGTYEQYF
TGTGCCAGCAGGTCCGGGACAGGGACCTACGAGCAGTACTTC
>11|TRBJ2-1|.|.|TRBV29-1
CSVEDIDEQFF
TGCAGCGTTGAAGATATCGATGAGCAGTTCTTC
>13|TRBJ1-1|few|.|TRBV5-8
CASSRRQNTEAFF
TGTGCCAGCAGCCGGAGACAGAACACTGAAGCTTTCTTT
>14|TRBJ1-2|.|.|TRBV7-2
CASSPGPANYGYTF
TGTGCCAGCAGCCCGGGACCAGCTAACTATGGCTACACCTTC
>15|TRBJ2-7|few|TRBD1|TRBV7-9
CASSQIGTATYEQYF
TGTGCCAGCAGTCAGATCGGGACAGCTACCTACGAGCAGTACTTC
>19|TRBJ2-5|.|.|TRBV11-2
CASRPIQGTTRSAPETQYF
TGTGCCAGCAGACCTATACAAGGAACCACTAGGAGTGCCCCGGAGACCCAGTACTTC
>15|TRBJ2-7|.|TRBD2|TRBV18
CASSPAGLAVDEQYF
TGTGCCAGCTCACCAGCGGGACTAGCGGTAGATGAGCAGTACTTC
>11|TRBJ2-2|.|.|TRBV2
CASRVTGELFF
TGTGCCAGCAGGGTAACCGGGGAGCTGTTTTTT
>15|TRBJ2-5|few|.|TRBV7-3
CASSLMPGQQETQYF
TGTGCCAGCAGCTTAATGCCCGGACAGCAAGAGACCCAGTACTTC
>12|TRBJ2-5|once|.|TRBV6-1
CASSLDRLTQYF
TGTGCCAGCAGTTTGGACAGACTAACCCAGTACTTC
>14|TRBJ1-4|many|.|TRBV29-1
CSVTKGLTDEKLFF
TGCAGCGTTACGAAAGGGCTCACGGATGAAAAACTGTTTTTT
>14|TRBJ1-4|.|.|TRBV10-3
CAISEGDGNEKLFF
TGTGCCATCAGCGAAGGGGACGGTAATGAAAAACTGTTTTTT
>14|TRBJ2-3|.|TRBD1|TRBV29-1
CSGGTGGPTDTQYF
TGCAGCGGCGGAACAGGGGGCCCAACAGATACGCAGTATTTT
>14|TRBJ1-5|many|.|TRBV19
CASSNPGSNQPQHF
TGTGCCAGTAGTAACCCGGGATCTAATCAGCCCCAGCATTTT
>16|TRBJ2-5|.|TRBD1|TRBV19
CASSARQGRTQETQYF
TGTGCCAGTAGTGCAAGACAGGGGAGAACGCAAGAGACCCAGTACTTC
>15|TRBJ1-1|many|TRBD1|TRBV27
CASSLVPTGGTEAFF
TGTGCCAGCAGTTTAGTCCCCACAGGGGGCACTGAAGCTTTCTTT
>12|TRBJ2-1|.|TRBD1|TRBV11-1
CASRGQGDEQFF
TGTGCCAGCAGGGGGCAGGGGGATGAGCAGTTCTTC
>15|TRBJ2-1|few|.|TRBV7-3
CASSSPQKGINEQFF
TGTGCCAGCAGCTCCCCGCAGAAAGGAATCAATGAGCAGTTCTTC
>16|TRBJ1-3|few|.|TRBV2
CASSEIGQISGNTIYF
TGTGCCAGCAGTGAGATCGGACAGATCTCTGGAAACACCATATATTTT
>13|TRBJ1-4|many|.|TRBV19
CASSRSVNEKLFF
TGTGCCAGTAGTAGGTCAGTGAATGAAAAACTGTTTTTT
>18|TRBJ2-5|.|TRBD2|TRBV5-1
CASRLQGETSGSQETQYF
TGCGCCAGCAGATTACAGGGCGAGACTAGCGGCTCGCAAGAGACCCAGTACTTC
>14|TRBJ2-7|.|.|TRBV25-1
CASSDVNRFYEQYF
TGTGCCAGCAGTGACGTAAACAGGTTCTACGAGCAGTACTTC
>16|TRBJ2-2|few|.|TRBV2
CASSSFGGANTGELFF
TGTGCCAGCAGTTCCTTCGGGGGTGCCAACACCGGGGAGCTGTTTTTT
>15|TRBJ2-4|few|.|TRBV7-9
CASSPRTLAKNIQYF
TGTGCCAGCAGCCCGCGGACGCTAGCCAAAAACATTCAGTACTTC